This entry lists 31 T cell receptor beta chains sequenced from one sample in a study of blood T cells in healthy people across ages. The authors ran a second PCR of about 7 to 11 cycles using a sample-barcoded 5' primer and a J-beta primer mix. TCRdb reprocessed the 5' RACE reads with MiXCR, giving one entry per CDR3 protein. The sample lists hundreds of thousands of distinct CDR3 sequences; approximately 60% were seen once. The sequenced material came from blood. These receptor sequences come from a man in his forties or fifties in good health.

This clonotype has only a few counts. The gene calls are TRBV7-9 and TRBJ2-3; D uncertain. Germline assignment: CDR1 SEHNR and CDR2 FQNEAQ (reference sequence). This CDR3 region has 18 residues. Between the trimmed V and J ends, which lost 3 bases and 0 bases, there was a span of 19 bases. The CDR3 region has the DNA TGTGCCAGCAGCTTCGGAACTCATAGATCGGCTAGCACAGATACGCAGTATTTT. Its protein product is CASSFGTHRSASTDTQYF.

This clonotype was observed a few times. The V call is TRBV27, the J call TRBJ2-5; 9 bases are shared with TRBD2. After removal of 8 bases from V and 2 bases from J, the junction contained 12 bases not matched to a gene. The germline V gene encodes CDR1 MNHEY and CDR2 SMNVEV (reference sequence). The CDR3 loop spans 16 amino acids. CDR3 sequence: CASRKQERGVQETQYF. DNA for the CDR3: TGTGCCAGCCGGAAACAGGAGCGGGGGGTTCAAGAGACCCAGTACTTC.

This clonotype was found a few times. The CDR3 DNA reads as TGCGCCAGCAGCCAAACAGGGGGTGGAAACTACGAGCAGTACTTC. This gives the protein CASSQTGGGNYEQYF. The chain links TRBV4-3 to TRBJ2-7; 8 nucleotides match TRBD1. CDR3 length: 15 amino acids. J was trimmed by 3 bases and V by 2 bases; bases with no gene match: 6. Looked up from germline, CDR1 is LGHNA and CDR2 is YSLEER.

The J gene is TRBJ1-4, the V gene TRBV27; TRBD1 agrees at 10 bases. Per the germline V gene, CDR1 is MNHEY and CDR2 is SMNVEV (reference sequence). The CDR3 extends over 18 amino acids. V dropped 0 bases and J dropped 2; count of bases not matched to a gene: 6. Here the CDR3 DNA reads TGTGCCAGCAGTTTATCGACAGGGGGCGGTGGGACTAATGAAAAACTGTTTTTT. The encoded protein is CASSLSTGGGGTNEKLFF.

The V and J genes are TRBV20-1 and TRBJ2-5; D unclear. V shed 0 bases and J shed 0 bases, with 8 bases lying between them. The CDR3 runs 14 residues. Germline V gene sequence: CDR1 DFQATT, CDR2 SNEGSKA (reference sequence). Here the CDR3 DNA reads TGCAGTGCTAGAGATCTAGGGAACCAAGAGACCCAGTACTTC. It specifies CSARDLGNQETQYF.

The chain links TRBV29-1 to TRBJ2-7; D ambiguous. The germline V gene has CDR1 SQVTM and CDR2 ANQGSEA. This CDR3 is 13 amino acids long. V lost 0 bases and J 0 bases, leaving 6 bases between the germline ends. The CDR3 bases are TGCAGCGTTGAAGACGAAACCTCCTACGAGCAGTACTTC. It is translated as CSVEDETSYEQYF.

The chain links TRBV12-3 or TRBV12-4 to TRBJ2-7; TRBD2 matches at 7 bases. The CDR3 contains 22 residues. The trim removed 2 bases at V and 3 bases at J, leaving 28 bases unmatched. CDR3 DNA: TGTGCCAGCAGTTTAATATCACCGGCGTACAGACTAGCTCCCATTACAGACTACGAGCAGTACTTC. Translating gives CASSLISPAYRLAPITDYEQYF.

The rearrangement links TRBV10-3 to TRBJ2-5; a possible D gene is TRBD1 (6 bases). From germline, CDR1 is ENHRY and CDR2 SYGVKD. Trimming left V 5 bases short and J 1 base short, with 14 bases between. The CDR3 contains 15 residues. For the CDR3, the DNA is TGTGCCATCAGTAAAGCGGACAGTCTCCAAGAGACCCAGTACTTC. It is translated as CAISKADSLQETQYF.

This clonotype has a single count. Its ends do not fully match the called genes, so a read error is possible. The chain couples TRBV20-1 to TRBJ2-1; the D gene is possibly TRBD2 (5 bases). The CDR3 extends over 12 amino acids. CDR1 is DFQATT and CDR2 is SNEGSKA in the germline V gene (reference sequence). CDR3 amino acids: CSAEDWYNEQFF. CDR3 DNA sequence: TGCAGTGCCGAGGACTGGTACAACGAGCAGTTCTTC.

This rearrangement joins TRBV20-1 to TRBJ2-4; D call uncertain. The DNA end favors TRBJ2-7, so the J call may be wrong. The CDR3 has 15 residues. From germline, CDR1 is DFQATT and CDR2 SNEGSKA (reference sequence). The CDR3 DNA reads TGCAGTGCTCTGAACCCTACAGTCTCCGGCTACGAGCAGTACTTC. As protein: CSALNPTVSGYEQYF.

The chain couples TRBV2 to TRBJ2-4; TRBD1 aligns across 8 bases. The CDR3 extends over 13 amino acids. Trimming removed 7 bases from V and 6 bases from J; junction bases left unmatched: 5. The germline V gene has CDR1 SNHLY and CDR2 FYNNEI. CDR3 loop: CASIRTGLNIQYF. The CDR3 region has the DNA TGTGCCAGCATCCGGACAGGGCTAAACATTCAGTACTTC.

The chain carries TRBV4-2 and TRBJ1-4; maybe TRBD1 (6 bases). V dropped 5 bases and J dropped 7 bases, with 14 bases sitting between them. CDR3 size: 14 residues. The germline CDR1 and CDR2 sequences are LGHNA and YNFKEQ. As DNA, the CDR3 is TGTGCCAGCAGCAAACAGGGTAGTAGTGAAAAACTGTTTTTT. Protein: CASSKQGSSEKLFF.

The V call is TRBV6-2 or TRBV6-3, the J call TRBJ2-3, with 10 bases that match TRBD2. CDR3 length: 15 residues. The germline CDR1 and CDR2 sequences are MNHEY and SVGEGT. J lost 0 bases, V lost 8 bases, and 5 bases had no gene match. CDR3 nucleotide sequence: TGTGCCAGCGGAGCGGGGGGGTCTAGCACAGATACGCAGTATTTT. It yields the protein CASGAGGSSTDTQYF.

The rearrangement links TRBV7-3 to TRBJ1-1; TRBD1 is a possible D gene (5 bases). Germline CDR1 and CDR2: SGHTA and FQGTGA. V shed 0 bases and J shed 0 bases, with 17 bases lying between them. CDR3 length: 18 amino acids. The chain's CDR3 is CASSLTRAGPFLNTEAFF. The CDR3 DNA reads as TGTGCCAGCAGCTTAACGAGGGCAGGGCCCTTCCTGAACACTGAAGCTTTCTTT. The full variable domain, rest sourced from reference TRBV7-3 and TRBJ1-1, is GAGVSQTPSNKVTEKGKYVELRCDPISGHTALYWYRQSLGQGPEFLIYFQGTGAADDSGLPNDRFFAVRPEGSVSTLKIQRTERGDSAVYLCASSLTRAGPFLNTEAFFGQGTRLTVV.

The chain combines TRBV6-5 with TRBJ1-5; 7 bases agree with TRBD1. Germline values: CDR1 MNHEY, CDR2 SVGAGI. The V and J ends lost 6 bases and 9 bases, in that order; junction bases with no gene match: 8. The CDR3 has 13 amino acids. CDR3 DNA sequence: TGTGCCAGCAGCCCACAGGGGCACCGGCCCCAGCATTTT. Translation: CASSPQGHRPQHF.

In its sample, this clonotype was seen many times. The junction differs from germline at one of its ends, possibly a read error. The genes are TRBV7-9 and TRBJ2-6; either TRBD1 or TRBD2 may fit D (5 bases each). The CDR3 runs 16 residues. CDR1 is SEHNR and CDR2 is FQNEAQ in the germline V gene (reference sequence). CDR3 sequence (DNA): TGCGCCAGCAGCTTGGGTGGGGGATCTGGGGCCAACGTCCTGACTTTC. Translated, it gives CASSLGGGSGANVLTF.

This clonotype was counted only a few times. The genes are TRBV9 and TRBJ2-1, with 7 bases identical to TRBD1. This CDR3 region has 15 residues. With V trimmed by 3 bases and J by 9 bases, 12 bases remained unmatched. The V gene's germline CDR1 is SGDLS and CDR2 YYNGEE. The CDR3 DNA reads as TGTGCCAGCAGCGCGCGACAGGGTGCCCCCGCTGAGCAGTTCTTC. Its protein is CASSARQGAPAEQFF.

This clonotype was picked up one time. The chain uses TRBV2 and TRBJ1-2; D is ambiguous. CDR1 is SNHLY, CDR2 FYNNEI, per germline. This CDR3 has 12 residues. Trimming pared 3 bases from V and 3 bases from J, leaving 5 bases between. The CDR3 spells CASSESDYGYTF. The CDR3, as DNA: TGTGCCAGCAGTGAGTCAGACTATGGCTACACCTTC.

The genes are TRBV5-1 and TRBJ2-7; D assignment may be TRBD1 or TRBD2 (6 bases each). The DNA end is more similar to TRBJ2-5, so the J call may be wrong. CDR1 SGHRS and CDR2 YFSETQ come from the germline V gene. The CDR3 has 14 residues. Written as DNA, the CDR3 is TGCGCCAGCATTAGGGGGGTCAGTCAAGAGACCCAGTACTTC. As protein: CASIRGVSQETQYF.

This clonotype was observed a handful of times. The chain uses TRBV28 and TRBJ2-5; the match to TRBD2 covers 7 bases. The V gene end was trimmed by 7 bases and the J gene end by 5 bases; junction bases not matched to a gene: 19. The CDR3 length is 17 residues. Per the germline V gene, CDR1 is MDHEN and CDR2 is SYDVKM. This CDR3 reads CASNRPPGAGKEETQYF. CDR3 coding DNA: TGTGCCAGCAACAGGCCCCCTGGAGCGGGGAAAGAGGAGACCCAGTACTTC.

This clonotype is a singleton in its sample. This chain connects TRBV20-1 to TRBJ2-5; TRBD2 aligns across 7 bases. CDR1 is DFQATT and CDR2 is SNEGSKA in the germline V gene (reference sequence). The CDR3 contains 15 residues. The junction had 5 bases not matched to a gene; V was cut back by 0 bases and J by 1 base. DNA for the CDR3: TGCAGTGCTAGAGATCTTCGACTAGCCCAAGAGACCCAGTACTTC. Amino acids: CSARDLRLAQETQYF.

V is TRBV7-2 and J is TRBJ2-5, with D unclear. The DNA end lines up better with TRBJ2-4; the J call may be wrong. The CDR3 contains 16 residues. Germline loops: CDR1 SGHTA, CDR2 FQGNSA. This chain's CDR3 is CASSLVMNGAKNIQYF. The CDR3 bases are TGTGCCAGCAGCTTAGTCATGAACGGAGCCAAAAACATTCAGTACTTC.

In this sample, this clonotype turned up a few times. The chain joins TRBV5-1 to TRBJ2-5; tentative D call: TRBD1 (5 bases). Germline CDR1 and CDR2: SGHRS and YFSETQ. Trimming removed 0 bases from V and 6 bases from J, with 12 bases in between. The length of the CDR3 is 14 residues. The CDR3 loop reads CASSLGQGSQTQYF. CDR3 in DNA: TGCGCCAGCAGCTTGGGCCAGGGTTCACAGACCCAGTACTTC.

This rearrangement joins TRBV28 to TRBJ2-7; D may be TRBD2 (8 bases). The germline V gene encodes CDR1 MDHEN and CDR2 SYDVKM. V shed 8 bases and J shed 6 bases, with 26 bases lying between them. The CDR3 spans 16 residues. The DNA for the CDR3 is TGTGCCAGCGGATCGGGAGGGACAGCTGCCCGGATCGAGCAGTACTTC. Its translation: CASGSGGTAARIEQYF.

V and J are TRBV27 and TRBJ2-4; weak D call: TRBD2 (6 bases). The CDR3 has 13 amino acids. The germline V gene has CDR1 MNHEY and CDR2 SMNVEV (reference sequence). Trimming removed 3 bases at V and 8 bases at J, with 11 bases between. CDR3 bases: TGTGCCAGCAGTTTGCGGGGTGGGGACATTCAGTACTTC. It yields the protein CASSLRGGDIQYF.

In this sample, this clonotype turned up a few times. The J gene is TRBJ1-1, the V gene TRBV6-5; 10 bases are shared with TRBD1. The CDR3 has 14 amino acids. Germline values: CDR1 MNHEY, CDR2 SVGAGI. The ends lost 4 bases at V and 8 bases at J; junction bases unmatched: 7. Here the CDR3 reads CASSSLDRGQEAFF. In DNA form, the CDR3 reads TGTGCCAGCAGTTCCTTAGACAGGGGGCAGGAAGCTTTCTTT.

The chain couples TRBV28 to TRBJ2-7; 9 positions agree with TRBD2. The V gene's germline CDR1 is MDHEN and CDR2 SYDVKM. The trim removed 3 bases at V and 3 bases at J, leaving 3 bases unmatched. The CDR3 is made up of 14 amino acids. As DNA, the CDR3 is TGTGCCAGCAGTTTGCTAGCGGGGTACTACGAGCAGTACTTC. Translated: CASSLLAGYYEQYF. Supplemented by reference TRBV28 and TRBJ2-7, the full variable domain reads DVKVTQSSRYLVKRTGEKVFLECVQDMDHENMFWYRQDPGLGLRLIYFSYDVKMKEKGDIPEGYSVSREKKERFSLILESASTNQTSMYLCASSLLAGYYEQYFGPGTRLTVT.

Regarding this clonotype: A read error may produce the germline difference seen at one junction end. This CDR3 is CASSLGGTNQETQYF. CDR3 sequence (DNA): TGTGCTAGCAGCTTGGGGGGGACCAACCAAGAGACCCAGTACTTC. The chain uses TRBV7-7 and TRBJ2-5; 7 bases match TRBD2. The CDR3 sequence is 15 residues long. The germline gives CDR1 SSHAT, CDR2 FNYEAQ (reference sequence).

The rearrangement links TRBV4-2 to TRBJ2-4; 7 nucleotides match TRBD1. The CDR3 is made up of 13 amino acids. The V gene's germline CDR1 is LGHNA and CDR2 YNFKEQ. V lost 2 bases, J lost 9 bases, and 4 bases stayed unmatched. DNA of the CDR3: TGTGCCAGCAGCCAAACCGGGACAGCCATTCAGTACTTC. Amino acid sequence: CASSQTGTAIQYF.

The chain combines TRBV20-1 with TRBJ1-2; 7 nucleotides match TRBD1. CDR3 length: 15 residues. The germline CDR1 and CDR2 sequences are DFQATT and SNEGSKA (reference sequence). J lost 11 bases, V lost 3 bases, and 18 bases had no gene match. CDR3 region: CSASSKPGTASGYTF. For the CDR3, the DNA is TGCAGTGCTAGCAGCAAGCCCGGGACAGCCAGTGGGTACACCTTC.

This sequence joins TRBV15 and TRBJ2-7; D gene uncertain. The CDR3 has 11 amino acids. V was trimmed by 6 bases and J by 3 bases, leaving 6 bases between them. Germline CDR1 reads LNHNV; CDR2 reads YYDKDF (reference sequence). CDR3 in DNA: TGTGCCACCAGTCCGAGCTACGAGCAGTACTTC. Translated: CATSPSYEQYF.